Listed below are T cell receptor beta chains from one sample, sequenced in a study of neurological immune-mediated disorders. TCRdb reanalysed the 5' RACE reads using MiXCR and keeps one entry per CDR3 protein. The table shows under 60,000 distinct CDR3 sequences, with around 16% occurring only once. The sample was PBMCs. The source of these receptors is a man aged 55 to 70 in good health. Both conserved end residues are trimmed from each CDR3.

v_gene	j_gene	CDR3aa
TRBV10-3	TRBJ2-7	AILRDRVGEQY
TRBV7-9	TRBJ1-2	ASPDPGQGGHGYT
TRBV18	TRBJ2-3	ASSPEGADTQY
TRBV7-8	TRBJ2-7	ASSLDPFVGSSYEQY
TRBV5-6	TRBJ1-4	ASSFYICSARVRVAEKLF
TRBV5-6	TRBJ1-4	ASSLKQQGAYEKLF
TRBV28	TRBJ2-3	ASSPHHAPHTQY
TRBV20-1	TRBJ1-5	SASRARDQPQH
TRBV7-2	TRBJ2-1	ASITPPGAEQF
TRBV7-6	TRBJ2-1	ASSLGSIPNEQF
TRBV3-1	TRBJ2-7	ASSQTSGPYEQY
TRBV20-1	TRBJ1-2	SARGAGWHGYT
TRBV10-3	TRBJ1-1	AISEQGRTEAF
TRBV18	TRBJ2-6	ASSPPNRRAGANVLT
TRBV11-2	TRBJ2-3	ASSLEMIGRAQY
TRBV12-3/TRBV12-4	TRBJ2-1	ASSSQVGGYNEQF
TRBV15	TRBJ2-5	ATSRAAGGHQETQY
TRBV7-2	TRBJ2-1	ASSFVRVEQF
TRBV6-5	TRBJ2-3	ATKTQGKDTQY
TRBV6-1	TRBJ2-1	ASSDQGRSYNEQF
TRBV10-2	TRBJ1-1	ASSEPAGYAEAF
TRBV5-4	TRBJ2-5	ASSRQGGTTETQY
TRBV29-1	TRBJ2-1	SVEDRNRDEQF
TRBV30	TRBJ2-3	AWSVAGGPDTQY
TRBV28	TRBJ2-1	ASSLEGSWNEQF
TRBV5-1	TRBJ2-5	ASALQGGETQY
TRBV20-1	TRBJ2-1	SAREAGGSYNEQF
TRBV20-1	TRBJ2-3	SASLRDTQY
TRBV7-8	TRBJ1-6	ASSLVLGQTDSPLH
TRBV18	TRBJ1-2	ASSPGGYGYT
TRBV20-1	TRBJ1-6	SAPGSGLENSPLH
TRBV28	TRBJ2-7	ASSLQGYEQY
TRBV20-1	TRBJ2-3	SARGGGATSGRELLSTDTQY
TRBV29-1	TRBJ1-1	SGRTWDTEAF
TRBV9	TRBJ2-5	ASSGDRGYETQY
TRBV5-1	TRBJ2-1	ASSLSNTNEQF
TRBV6-4	TRBJ1-5	ASSDSVPGTEGQPQH
TRBV20-1	TRBJ2-3	SAGTSGTHTDTQY